These T cell receptor beta chains were read from a single sample in a study of patients and donors after allogeneic stem cell transplantation. One entry per CDR3 protein, called by TCRdb with MiXCR from the RT-PCR reads. The sample lists 98,000 or so distinct CDR3 sequences, around 35% occurring once. The specimen was blood, either unsorted or a sorted T cell fraction (not recorded which). The receptor set was obtained from a human donor who was either an allogeneic HSCT recipient or a stem cell or donor lymphocyte infusion donor (not recorded which). It is not recorded whose cells these are; they may come from a transplant donor. The CDR3 runs from the conserved cysteine through the conserved F or W. A D gene is named only where the DNA matches it firmly. Clone size is not always given. Where it is, it says once, few, many or a class for expanded clones.

j_gene: TRBJ2-4
abundance: .
d_gene: .
v_gene: TRBV10-1
CDR3aa: CASSDSIKNIQYF
CDR3nt: TGCGCCAGCAGTGACAGTATCAAAAACATTCAGTACTTC

j_gene: TRBJ1-5
abundance: many
d_gene: TRBD1
v_gene: TRBV20-1
CDR3aa: CSARQGYSNQPQHF
CDR3nt: TGCAGTGCCAGACAGGGCTATAGCAATCAGCCCCAGCATTTT

j_gene: TRBJ2-1
abundance: few
d_gene: TRBD2
v_gene: TRBV5-1
CDR3aa: CASSTGGLASYNEQFF
CDR3nt: TGCGCCAGCAGCACGGGGGGACTAGCCTCCTACAATGAGCAGTTCTTC

j_gene: TRBJ2-1
abundance: .
d_gene: .
v_gene: TRBV3-1
CDR3aa: CASSQGLLTYNEQFF
CDR3nt: TGTGCCAGCAGCCAGGGGCTTCTGACTTACAATGAGCAGTTCTTC

j_gene: TRBJ2-5
abundance: once
d_gene: TRBD2
v_gene: TRBV11-2
CDR3aa: CASSLVPLRGGAQYF
CDR3nt: TGTGCCAGCAGCTTAGTTCCCCTGAGGGGAGGGGCCCAGTACTTC

j_gene: TRBJ1-2
abundance: .
d_gene: .
v_gene: TRBV10-3
CDR3aa: CAISAGLNYGYTF
CDR3nt: TGTGCCATCAGTGCAGGGCTTAACTATGGCTACACCTTC

j_gene: TRBJ1-2
abundance: many
d_gene: TRBD1
v_gene: TRBV6-6
CDR3aa: CASSETGQGGGYTF
CDR3nt: TGTGCCAGCAGTGAAACCGGACAGGGAGGTGGCTACACCTTC

j_gene: TRBJ1-2
abundance: .
d_gene: .
v_gene: TRBV28
CDR3aa: CASSLGPPSSYTF
CDR3nt: TGTGCCAGCAGTTTAGGGCCGCCCAGTAGCTACACCTTC

j_gene: TRBJ1-4
abundance: .
d_gene: TRBD1
v_gene: TRBV27
CDR3aa: CASSLYTGGGEKLFF
CDR3nt: TGTGCCAGCAGTTTATATACAGGGGGCGGCGAAAAACTGTTTTTT

j_gene: TRBJ2-1
abundance: .
d_gene: TRBD1
v_gene: TRBV24-1
CDR3aa: CATSDSVTGVDNEQFF
CDR3nt: TGTGCCACCAGTGATTCCGTGACAGGGGTGGACAATGAGCAGTTCTTC

j_gene: TRBJ1-1
abundance: .
d_gene: .
v_gene: TRBV4-2
CDR3aa: CASSLSLENTEAFF
CDR3nt: TGTGCCAGCAGCCTCTCACTGGAGAACACTGAAGCTTTCTTT

j_gene: TRBJ2-3
abundance: .
d_gene: TRBD2
v_gene: TRBV7-8
CDR3aa: CASSFRTSVADTQYF
CDR3nt: TGTGCCAGCAGCTTTCGGACTAGCGTCGCAGATACGCAGTATTTT

j_gene: TRBJ1-6
abundance: .
d_gene: .
v_gene: TRBV4-2
CDR3aa: CASSAGETGYNSPLHF
CDR3nt: TGTGCCAGCAGCGCGGGGGAAACAGGATACAATTCACCCCTCCACTTT

j_gene: TRBJ2-1
abundance: few
d_gene: .
v_gene: TRBV12-3/TRBV12-4
CDR3aa: CASSPTLHEQFF
CDR3nt: TGTGCCAGCAGTCCGACTCTCCATGAGCAGTTCTTC

j_gene: TRBJ2-5
abundance: once
d_gene: TRBD1
v_gene: TRBV7-2
CDR3aa: CASSQTGIGETQYF
CDR3nt: TGTGCCAGCAGCCAGACAGGGATCGGGGAGACCCAGTACTTC

j_gene: TRBJ2-3
abundance: few
d_gene: .
v_gene: TRBV20-1
CDR3aa: CSARRSDTQYF
CDR3nt: TGCAGTGCTCGACGATCAGATACGCAGTATTTT

j_gene: TRBJ2-5
abundance: .
d_gene: .
v_gene: TRBV28
CDR3aa: CASSKRRAAETQYF
CDR3nt: TGTGCCAGCAGCAAGCGGAGGGCCGCGGAGACCCAGTACTTC

j_gene: TRBJ1-1
abundance: .
d_gene: .
v_gene: TRBV20-1
CDR3aa: CSARVDAVNTEAFF
CDR3nt: TGCAGTGCTAGAGTGGACGCCGTGAACACTGAAGCTTTCTTT

j_gene: TRBJ2-2
abundance: .
d_gene: .
v_gene: TRBV11-2
CDR3aa: CASSLGQGYGLFF
CDR3nt: TGTGCCAGCAGCTTAGGTCAGGGGTATGGGCTGTTTTTT

j_gene: TRBJ1-5
abundance: .
d_gene: TRBD1
v_gene: TRBV4-3
CDR3aa: CASSRDRGRQPQHF
CDR3nt: TGCGCCAGCAGCCGGGACAGGGGGCGACAGCCCCAGCATTTT

j_gene: TRBJ2-7
abundance: .
d_gene: TRBD2
v_gene: TRBV7-9
CDR3aa: CASSHPGLAIYEQYF
CDR3nt: TGTGCCAGCAGCCACCCTGGACTAGCGATATACGAGCAGTACTTC

j_gene: TRBJ2-7
abundance: .
d_gene: .
v_gene: TRBV4-3
CDR3aa: CASSQYSTTYEQYF
CDR3nt: TGCGCCAGCAGCCAGTACTCCACCACCTACGAGCAGTACTTC

j_gene: TRBJ2-6
abundance: once
d_gene: .
v_gene: TRBV11-2
CDR3aa: CASSLVFGLSGANVLTF
CDR3nt: TGTGCCAGCAGCTTAGTATTCGGGCTATCAGGGGCCAACGTCCTGACTTTC

j_gene: TRBJ1-3
abundance: few
d_gene: .
v_gene: TRBV28
CDR3aa: CASCRSGNTIYF
CDR3nt: TGTGCCAGCTGTCGTTCTGGAAACACCATATATTTT

j_gene: TRBJ2-3
abundance: few
d_gene: .
v_gene: TRBV29-1
CDR3aa: CSAVPGGRGPDTQYF
CDR3nt: TGCAGCGCAGTGCCGGGGGGCCGTGGCCCAGATACGCAGTATTTT

j_gene: TRBJ2-1
abundance: few
d_gene: TRBD2
v_gene: TRBV20-1
CDR3aa: CSAHPGLAPYNEQFF
CDR3nt: TGCAGTGCCCACCCGGGACTAGCGCCCTACAATGAGCAGTTCTTC

j_gene: TRBJ1-6
abundance: .
d_gene: .
v_gene: TRBV5-1
CDR3aa: CASSRLGQVNSPLHF
CDR3nt: TGCGCCAGCAGCCGGCTTGGGCAGGTCAATTCACCCCTCCACTTT

j_gene: TRBJ2-7
abundance: .
d_gene: .
v_gene: TRBV7-9
CDR3aa: CASSLATFYEQYF
CDR3nt: TGTGCCAGCAGCTTAGCCACCTTCTACGAGCAGTACTTC

j_gene: TRBJ2-3
abundance: .
d_gene: .
v_gene: TRBV5-1
CDR3aa: CASSWGIDTQYF
CDR3nt: TGCGCCAGCAGCTGGGGGATAGATACGCAGTATTTT

j_gene: TRBJ1-2
abundance: .
d_gene: TRBD1
v_gene: TRBV29-1
CDR3aa: CSVESLRRDSLNYGYTF
CDR3nt: TGCAGCGTTGAAAGTCTTAGGAGGGACAGTTTGAACTATGGCTACACCTTC

j_gene: TRBJ2-3
abundance: .
d_gene: TRBD1
v_gene: TRBV27
CDR3aa: CASSLGGRGRSPQRTDTQYF
CDR3nt: TGTGCCAGCAGTTTAGGGGGCAGGGGGCGGTCCCCCCAGCGGACAGATACGCAGTATTTT

j_gene: TRBJ2-1
abundance: once
d_gene: TRBD2
v_gene: TRBV12-3/TRBV12-4
CDR3aa: CASSLVSGRSNEQFF
CDR3nt: TGTGCCAGCAGTTTGGTTAGCGGGAGGTCCAATGAGCAGTTCTTC

j_gene: TRBJ2-5
abundance: few
d_gene: .
v_gene: TRBV12-3/TRBV12-4
CDR3aa: CASTTGQGLQETQYF
CDR3nt: TGTGCCAGCACCACAGGGCAAGGATTGCAAGAGACCCAGTACTTC

j_gene: TRBJ2-3
abundance: .
d_gene: .
v_gene: TRBV29-1
CDR3aa: CSVESAGRSTDTQYF
CDR3nt: TGCAGCGTTGAGTCGGCCGGACGAAGCACAGATACGCAGTATTTT

j_gene: TRBJ2-3
abundance: .
d_gene: TRBD2
v_gene: TRBV20-1
CDR3aa: CSARTSGFTDTQYF
CDR3nt: TGCAGTGCTAGAACTAGCGGTTTCACAGATACGCAGTATTTT

j_gene: TRBJ2-7
abundance: .
d_gene: .
v_gene: TRBV2
CDR3aa: CASSAGDYEQYF
CDR3nt: TGTGCCAGCAGCGCCGGGGACTACGAGCAGTACTTC

j_gene: TRBJ1-2
abundance: few
d_gene: .
v_gene: TRBV27
CDR3aa: CASSPWAHGYTF
CDR3nt: TGTGCCAGCAGTCCTTGGGCTCATGGCTACACCTTC

j_gene: TRBJ1-1
abundance: few
d_gene: .
v_gene: TRBV6-5
CDR3aa: CASSYGAWNMNTEAFF
CDR3nt: TGTGCCAGCAGTTACGGAGCTTGGAACATGAACACTGAAGCTTTCTTT

j_gene: TRBJ2-5
abundance: few
d_gene: .
v_gene: TRBV24-1
CDR3aa: CATSDFGDLGSPETQYF
CDR3nt: TGTGCCACCAGTGATTTTGGGGACCTCGGGTCCCCTGAGACCCAGTACTTC

j_gene: TRBJ2-2
abundance: few
d_gene: .
v_gene: TRBV7-3
CDR3aa: CASSLGSFTGELFF
CDR3nt: TGTGCCAGCAGCTTAGGGTCTTTCACCGGGGAGCTGTTTTTT

j_gene: TRBJ2-6
abundance: few
d_gene: TRBD2
v_gene: TRBV12-3/TRBV12-4
CDR3aa: CASSQPGLAGPGSGANVLTF
CDR3nt: TGTGCCAGCAGTCAGCCGGGACTAGCGGGACCGGGCTCTGGGGCCAACGTCCTGACTTTC

j_gene: TRBJ2-7
abundance: once
d_gene: .
v_gene: TRBV5-5
CDR3aa: CASSFNYEQYF
CDR3nt: TGTGCCAGCAGCTTTAACTACGAGCAGTACTTC

j_gene: TRBJ2-2
abundance: .
d_gene: .
v_gene: TRBV29-1
CDR3aa: CSVYVFGQGRNTGELFF
CDR3nt: TGCAGCGTTTACGTTTTCGGCCAGGGTCGGAACACCGGGGAGCTGTTTTTT

j_gene: TRBJ1-5
abundance: few
d_gene: .
v_gene: TRBV6-2/TRBV6-3
CDR3aa: CASSSGQGVFLSSNQPQHF
CDR3nt: TGTGCCAGCAGTTCGGGACAAGGGGTTTTCTTATCTAGCAATCAGCCCCAGCATTTT

j_gene: TRBJ1-4
abundance: .
d_gene: .
v_gene: TRBV12-3/TRBV12-4
CDR3aa: CASSLSQVNEKLFF
CDR3nt: TGTGCCAGCAGTTTGTCACAGGTTAATGAAAAACTGTTTTTT

j_gene: TRBJ2-7
abundance: .
d_gene: TRBD1
v_gene: TRBV5-1
CDR3aa: CASSNGQGSYEQYF
CDR3nt: TGCGCCAGCAGCAACGGACAGGGTAGCTACGAGCAGTACTTC

j_gene: TRBJ2-7
abundance: once
d_gene: TRBD2
v_gene: TRBV28
CDR3aa: CASSPGGASGNEQYF
CDR3nt: TGTGCCAGCAGTCCCGGCGGGGCTAGCGGGAACGAGCAGTACTTC

j_gene: TRBJ2-5
abundance: .
d_gene: .
v_gene: TRBV12-3/TRBV12-4
CDR3aa: CASSFGPEETQYF
CDR3nt: TGTGCCAGCAGTTTTGGACCTGAAGAGACCCAGTACTTC

j_gene: TRBJ2-5
abundance: .
d_gene: TRBD2
v_gene: TRBV12-3/TRBV12-4
CDR3aa: CASSSHLTSGQETQYF
CDR3nt: TGTGCCAGCAGTTCCCATCTAACTAGCGGACAAGAGACCCAGTACTTC

j_gene: TRBJ2-4
abundance: .
d_gene: .
v_gene: TRBV6-2/TRBV6-3
CDR3aa: CASSYEVGGTAKNIQYF
CDR3nt: TGTGCCAGCAGTTACGAAGTAGGCGGGACCGCCAAAAACATTCAGTACTTC

j_gene: TRBJ2-5
abundance: .
d_gene: TRBD2
v_gene: TRBV12-3/TRBV12-4
CDR3aa: CASSSLAGGRETQYF
CDR3nt: TGTGCCAGCAGTTCCCTAGCGGGAGGGCGGGAGACCCAGTACTTC

j_gene: TRBJ1-1
abundance: few
d_gene: .
v_gene: TRBV7-9
CDR3aa: CASSLGALLTEAFF
CDR3nt: TGTGCCAGCAGCTTAGGGGCCTTACTCACTGAAGCTTTCTTT

j_gene: TRBJ2-5
abundance: .
d_gene: .
v_gene: TRBV29-1
CDR3aa: CSTKQETQYF
CDR3nt: TGCAGCACCAAGCAAGAGACCCAGTACTTC